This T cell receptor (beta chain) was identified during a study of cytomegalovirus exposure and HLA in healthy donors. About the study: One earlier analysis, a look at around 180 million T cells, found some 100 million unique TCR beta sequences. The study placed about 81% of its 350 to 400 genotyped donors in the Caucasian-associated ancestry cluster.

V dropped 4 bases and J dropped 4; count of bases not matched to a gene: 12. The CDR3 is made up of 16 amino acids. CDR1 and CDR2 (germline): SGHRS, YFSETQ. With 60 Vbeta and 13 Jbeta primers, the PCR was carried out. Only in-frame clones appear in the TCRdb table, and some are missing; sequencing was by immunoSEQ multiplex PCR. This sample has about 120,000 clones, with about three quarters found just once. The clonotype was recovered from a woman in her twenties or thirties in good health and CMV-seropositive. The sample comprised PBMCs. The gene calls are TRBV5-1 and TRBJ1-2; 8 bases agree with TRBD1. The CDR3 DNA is TGCGCCAGCAGCCCGCTGGACAGGGCATTTGGCTATGGCTACACCTTC. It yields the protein CASSPLDRAFGYGYTF.